Below, one T cell receptor beta chain is given with its context. This sample was included in a study of T cell responses to AZD1222 COVID-19 vaccine. The repertoire was sequenced with immunoSEQ multiplex PCR; TCRdb's copy has only in-frame clones and lacks some. The sample has 100,000 or so clones, roughly 89% seen once. The V segment lost 5 bases and the J segment 9 bases; nucleotides outside the gene matches: 5. The CDR3 loop spans 15 amino acids. Germline assignment: CDR1 SGHTA and CDR2 FQGNSA. The gene calls are TRBV7-2 and TRBJ2-1; TRBD2 matches 15 bases. The clonotype originates from an adult who received the AZD1222 COVID-19 vaccine. The input for sequencing was peripheral blood, taken 28 days after the second AZD1222 dose. The CDR3 is CASSPGLAGGLEQFF. The CDR3 nucleotides read TGTGCCAGCAGCCCGGGACTAGCGGGAGGACTTGAGCAGTTCTTC.